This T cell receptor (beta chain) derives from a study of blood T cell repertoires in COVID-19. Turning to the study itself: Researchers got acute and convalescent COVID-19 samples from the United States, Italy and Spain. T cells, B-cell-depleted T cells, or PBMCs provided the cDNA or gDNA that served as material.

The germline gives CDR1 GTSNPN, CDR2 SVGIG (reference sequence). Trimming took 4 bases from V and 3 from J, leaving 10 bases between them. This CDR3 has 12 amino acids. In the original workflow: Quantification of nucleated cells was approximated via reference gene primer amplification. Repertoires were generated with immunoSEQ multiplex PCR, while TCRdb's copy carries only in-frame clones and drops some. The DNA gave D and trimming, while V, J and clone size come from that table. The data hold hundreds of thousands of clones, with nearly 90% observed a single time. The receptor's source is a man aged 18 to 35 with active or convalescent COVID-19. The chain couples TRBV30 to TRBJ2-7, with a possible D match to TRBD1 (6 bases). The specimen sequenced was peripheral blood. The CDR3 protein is CAWTLDSYEQYF. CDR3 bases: TGTGCCTGGACACTGGACAGCTACGAGCAGTACTTC.